A selection of T cell receptor beta chains follows, all from one sample in a study of early T cells in non-severe SARS-CoV-2 infection. TCRdb re-derived calls from the 5' RACE reads in MiXCR, one entry per CDR3 protein. The table lists about 20,000 distinct CDR3 sequences, around 5.9% of them singletons. The sample was whole blood. All receptors derive from an adult who was a healthcare worker with PCR-confirmed SARS-CoV-2 infection or an uninfected control (not recorded which). Each CDR3 is given with its conserved first and last residue. The order of the fields is V gene, J gene, CDR3 protein.

v_call: TRBV28; j_call: TRBJ2-7; cdr3_aa: CASQPGARIHEQYF
v_call: TRBV6-1; j_call: TRBJ2-1; cdr3_aa: CASRSRDSYNEQFF
v_call: TRBV4-1; j_call: TRBJ2-7; cdr3_aa: CASSLPDSRGPHEQYF
v_call: TRBV12-3/TRBV12-4; j_call: TRBJ2-3; cdr3_aa: CASSFKGATDTQYF
v_call: TRBV27; j_call: TRBJ2-3; cdr3_aa: CAGAFGGRVPDTQYF
v_call: TRBV20-1; j_call: TRBJ2-7; cdr3_aa: CRALLRVSEQYF
v_call: TRBV18; j_call: TRBJ2-1; cdr3_aa: CASSGGPPYGTSNEQFF
v_call: TRBV19; j_call: TRBJ2-1; cdr3_aa: CASGTSGGNEQFF
v_call: TRBV9; j_call: TRBJ2-5; cdr3_aa: CASSVGVKGETQYF
v_call: TRBV2; j_call: TRBJ2-3; cdr3_aa: CASSEGGFTDTQYF
v_call: TRBV29-1; j_call: TRBJ2-7; cdr3_aa: CSVGLASGSYEQYF
v_call: TRBV7-8; j_call: TRBJ2-7; cdr3_aa: CASSPGTPPYEQYF
v_call: TRBV20-1; j_call: TRBJ2-1; cdr3_aa: CSAPTSGRALEQFF
v_call: TRBV12-3/TRBV12-4; j_call: TRBJ1-1; cdr3_aa: CASSSGGNTEAFF
v_call: TRBV12-3/TRBV12-4; j_call: TRBJ2-7; cdr3_aa: CASSKREIYEQYF
v_call: TRBV19; j_call: TRBJ2-7; cdr3_aa: CASSIEGSSYEQYF